Following are 2 T cell receptor beta chains from one sample sequenced in a study of regulatory T cells in long-lasting Graves disease. The time point here: newly diagnosed GD, antithyroid drugs for less than 3 months. Extracted PBMC RNA gave rise to the TCR library. Building the TCR beta libraries relied on iRepertoire HTBI primers, and CDR3 regions underwent Arm-PCR. From the multiplex PCR reads, TCRdb called clonotypes with MiXCR, one entry per CDR3 protein. The sample includes about 400,000 distinct CDR3 sequences, about 14% seen only once; the top ten take about a fifth. This sample comprised peripheral blood mononuclear cells (PBMCs), obtained at new diagnosis, from a patient treated with antithyroid drugs. Source of these receptors: a female donor with Graves disease.

This clonotype was recorded at least ten times. The gene calls are TRBV2 and TRBJ1-1; D not resolved. Germline V lookup: CDR1 SNHLY, CDR2 FYNNEI. Trimming shortened V by 4 bases and J by 0 bases, and 6 bases separated the two germline ends. CDR3 length: 13 residues. CDR3 loop: CASSGVMNTEAFF. CDR3 nucleotides: TGTGCCAGCAGTGGGGTTATGAACACTGAAGCTTTCTTT. The full variable domain, with the rest looked up from reference TRBV2 and TRBJ1-1, is EPEVTQTPSHQVTQMGQEVILRCVPISNHLYFYWYRQILGQKVEFLVSFYNNEISEKSEIFDDQFSVERPDGSNFTLKIRSTKLEDSAMYFCASSGVMNTEAFFGQGTRLTVV.

The rearrangement links TRBV20-1 to TRBJ2-7; unclear D gene. The CDR3 runs 12 residues. V was trimmed by 6 bases and J by 3 bases, leaving 12 bases between them. The V gene's germline CDR1 is DFQATT and CDR2 SNEGSKA (reference sequence). The CDR3 nucleotides read TGCAGTGCAAAAGACAAGTTCTACGAGCAGTACTTC. Its translation is CSAKDKFYEQYF.